These 23 T cell receptor beta chains were all obtained from the same sample, sequenced in a study of blood T cell repertoires in COVID-19. Here immunoSEQ multiplex PCR was the method, and the copy in TCRdb shows in-frame clones only, minus some. The sample contains a few hundred thousand clones, about 90% of which appear only once. Sequenced input: PBMCs or T cells enriched from blood (not recorded which). These receptor sequences come from a woman aged 25 to 45 who had recovered from COVID-19.

The rearrangement joins TRBV19 to TRBJ1-5; D remains unclear. The CDR3 totals 15 residues. In germline, CDR1 is LNHDA, CDR2 SQIVND (reference sequence). The V gene lost 3 bases and the J gene lost 0 bases, with 9 bases spanning the gap. CDR3 amino acids: CASSISLYSNQPQHF. CDR3 sequence (DNA): TGTGCCAGTAGTATTTCCCTTTATAGCAATCAGCCCCAGCATTTT.

The CDR3 sequence: CASSLWVAGESETQYF. The CDR3 DNA is TGTGCCAGCAGTTTATGGGTAGCGGGAGAGTCGGAGACCCAGTACTTC. The chain joins TRBV28 to TRBJ2-5, with 9 nucleotides matching TRBD2. CDR1 is MDHEN and CDR2 is SYDVKM in the germline V gene. The CDR3 is 16 amino acids. Losses at the gene ends were 0 bases for V and 5 bases for J; bases not matched to a gene: 7.

This clone has a single count. The rearrangement joins TRBV4-1 to TRBJ2-7; 8 positions match TRBD2. The CDR3 contains 14 residues. Germline V gene lookup returns CDR1 MGHRA and CDR2 YSYEKL. Unmatched junction bases numbered 6, after V lost 2 bases and J lost 6 bases. CDR3 bases: TGCGCCAGCAGCCAACTGCGGGGGGCCCCCGAGCAGTACTTC. Its protein is CASSQLRGAPEQYF.

This sequence joins TRBV3-1 (or the pseudogene TRBV3-2) and TRBJ1-6; D not certain. The CDR3 totals 13 residues. V shed 5 bases and J shed 7 bases, with 9 bases lying between them. CDR1 and CDR2 from the germline V gene are LGHDT and YNNKEL (reference sequence). The CDR3 region has the DNA TGTGCCAGCAGCGCGGAAGAGAATTCACCCCTCCACTTT. Translation gives CASSAEENSPLHF.

V gene TRBV5-5 combines with J gene TRBJ2-1; a weak D match, TRBD2 (6 bases). CDR1 is SGHKS and CDR2 is YYEKEE in the germline V gene (reference sequence). The CDR3 spans 16 residues. Between the trimmed V and J ends, which lost 4 bases and 0 bases, there was a span of 14 bases. Here the CDR3 reads CASSPKAGSSYNEQFF. Here the CDR3 DNA reads TGTGCCAGCAGCCCCAAGGCGGGGAGCTCCTACAATGAGCAGTTCTTC.

As to this clone: Other DNA sequences of this sample code for an identical CDR3. The chain couples TRBV3-1 (or the pseudogene TRBV3-2) to TRBJ1-2, with 7 bases lining up with TRBD1. CDR1 and CDR2 (germline): LGHDT, YNNKEL (reference sequence). V was clipped by 3 bases and J by 2 bases; unmatched bases: 3. The CDR3 consists of 14 residues. DNA of the CDR3: TGTGCCAGCAGCCAGTCGACAGGGAACTATGGCTACACCTTC. Translated: CASSQSTGNYGYTF.

This clone was observed a single time. The CDR3 DNA is TGTGCCAGCTCACCACTAAGGGGCTCGAGCACAGATACGCAGTATTTT. This gives the protein CASSPLRGSSTDTQYF. V is TRBV18 and J is TRBJ2-3, with a weak D call TRBD1 (5 bases). Trimming took off 1 base at V and 0 bases at J, with 11 bases between the two ends. Germline assignment: CDR1 KGHSH and CDR2 LQKENI. This CDR3 is 16 amino acids long.

The V call is TRBV4-1, the J call TRBJ2-2; tentatively, D is TRBD1 (6 bases). V lost 0 bases, J lost 4 bases, and 15 bases lay in between. CDR3 length equals 17 residues. From germline, CDR1 is MGHRA and CDR2 YSYEKL. The chain's CDR3 is CASSQEAGTKVTGELFF. In DNA, the CDR3 is TGCGCCAGCAGCCAAGAGGCCGGGACAAAAGTCACCGGGGAGCTGTTTTTT.

This chain links TRBV10-3 with TRBJ1-1; D call uncertain. V was shortened by 3 bases and J by 3 bases, with 11 bases between the two germline ends. The CDR3 covers 14 residues. CDR1 ENHRY and CDR2 SYGVKD come from the germline V gene. The CDR3 nucleotides read TGTGCCATCAGTGACGACCTCCGGGACACTGAAGCTTTCTTT. Protein product: CAISDDLRDTEAFF.

The chain couples TRBV18 to TRBJ2-7; TRBD2 aligns across 8 bases. The CDR3 has 14 residues. Trimming cost V 4 bases and J 3 bases; bases outside gene matches: 5. The germline gives CDR1 KGHSH, CDR2 LQKENI. The CDR3 DNA follows: TGTGCCAGCTCACTAGCGGGGCGATTCTACGAGCAGTACTTC. As protein: CASSLAGRFYEQYF.

The gene calls are TRBV4-1 and TRBJ1-5, with D possibly TRBD1 on 5 matching bases. Germline V gene sequence: CDR1 MGHRA, CDR2 YSYEKL. Trimming stripped 1 base from V and 7 bases from J, with 20 bases between. The CDR3 is 17 residues long. The chain's CDR3 is CASSQAAGLRSRQPQHF. In nucleotides, the CDR3 is TGCGCCAGCAGCCAAGCGGCGGGACTTCGGAGTAGACAGCCCCAGCATTTT.

V gene TRBV10-3 combines with J gene TRBJ2-7, with TRBD1 matching 8 bases. The trim removed 2 bases at V and 5 bases at J, leaving 5 bases unmatched. The CDR3 spans 14 residues. Germline V gene data show CDR1 as ENHRY and CDR2 as SYGVKD. The CDR3 sequence: CAISEGTGGHEQYF. The CDR3 nucleotides are TGTGCCATCAGTGAGGGTACAGGGGGTCACGAGCAGTACTTC.

The V call is TRBV5-1, the J call TRBJ1-2; D is unclear. Trimming cost V 4 bases and J 4 bases, with 14 bases left between them. CDR1 SGHRS and CDR2 YFSETQ come from the germline V gene. The CDR3 runs 14 residues. CDR3 sequence: CASSPTGSRYGYTF. The CDR3 nucleotides are TGCGCCAGCAGCCCGACCGGGAGCCGCTATGGCTACACCTTC.

The chain is built from TRBV7-4 and TRBJ2-7; tentatively, D is TRBD2 (6 bases). Germline V CDR1 and CDR2: SGHVT, SQSDAQ. The CDR3 runs to 13 residues. The DNA for the CDR3 is TGTGATTTTTTGGGACTGCGTGGACGGGAGCAGTACTTC. This sequence encodes CDFLGLRGREQYF.

The gene calls are TRBV5-1 and TRBJ1-1; TRBD1 aligns across 8 bases. The CDR3 runs to 15 residues. Germline-derived CDR1 and CDR2 are SGHRS and YFSETQ. V was pared by 0 bases and J by 3 bases, with 4 bases of the junction left unmatched. CDR3 residues: CASSLAGQGYTEAFF. The CDR3 nucleotides read TGCGCCAGCAGCTTGGCTGGACAGGGATACACTGAAGCTTTCTTT.

This chain connects TRBV11-2 to TRBJ2-1, with TRBD2 matching 14 bases. The V gene's germline CDR1 is SGHAT and CDR2 FQNNGV. CDR3 length: 16 residues. Trimming at V came to 5 bases and at J to 8 bases, leaving 8 bases not matched to a gene. CDR3 nucleotides: TGTGCCAGCAGCCCCTGGACTAGCGGGAGGTTCCATGAGCAGTTCTTC. Protein product: CASSPWTSGRFHEQFF.

The rearrangement uses TRBV6-1 and TRBJ2-1; TRBD2 matches 7 bases. The junction had 5 bases not matched to a gene; V was cut back by 3 bases and J by 0 bases. This CDR3 region has 16 residues. CDR1 MNHNS and CDR2 SASEGT come from the germline V gene. DNA of the CDR3: TGTGCCAGCAGTGAGCTTACTAGCGACTCCTACAATGAGCAGTTCTTC. This translates into CASSELTSDSYNEQFF.

This chain links TRBV7-2 with TRBJ2-4; 7 nucleotides agree with TRBD2. Germline V gives CDR1 SGHTA, CDR2 FQGNSA. CDR3 length: 17 residues. Trimming cost V 5 bases and J 0 bases; bases outside gene matches: 10. This chain's CDR3 is CASSLRLALVAKNIQYF. CDR3 sequence (DNA): TGTGCCAGCAGCCTTCGACTAGCCCTTGTAGCCAAAAACATTCAGTACTTC.

This clone was picked up a small number of times. This chain joins TRBV5-1 and TRBJ2-2; 8 nucleotides agree with TRBD2. Germline CDR1 reads SGHRS; CDR2 reads YFSETQ. V shed 2 bases, J shed 4 bases, and the junction held 4 bases outside the gene matches. The CDR3 totals 15 residues. CDR3 nucleotides: TGCGCCAGCAGCTTCGGGGGGGGCCCCACCGGGGAGCTGTTTTTT. Protein product: CASSFGGGPTGELFF.

The chain recombines TRBV5-1 with TRBJ2-7; a weak D match, TRBD1 (6 bases). Trimming removed 0 bases from V and 1 base from J, with 14 bases in between. This CDR3 spans 16 amino acids. Germline V gene sequence: CDR1 SGHRS, CDR2 YFSETQ. The CDR3 loop is CASSLAGTGLSYEQYF. CDR3 DNA sequence: TGCGCCAGCAGCTTGGCCGGAACAGGGCTGTCCTACGAGCAGTACTTC.

This chain uses TRBV4-1 with TRBJ2-1; the match to TRBD2 covers 11 bases. The CDR3 sequence is 17 residues long. Germline V gene sequence: CDR1 MGHRA, CDR2 YSYEKL. The V gene end was trimmed by 0 bases and the J gene end by 10 bases; junction bases not matched to a gene: 11. CDR3 in DNA: TGCGCCAGCAGCCAAGAAAGGGTTGGGCTAGCGGGAGGAGAGCAGTTCTTC. It is translated as CASSQERVGLAGGEQFF.

This chain connects TRBV7-8 to TRBJ2-3, with TRBD1 matching over 7 bases. Germline assignment: CDR1 SGHVS and CDR2 FQNEAQ. The CDR3 spans 16 residues. V dropped 7 bases and J dropped 0; count of bases not matched to a gene: 10. CDR3 sequence reads: CASTLYGTESTDTQYF. CDR3 bases: TGTGCCAGCACCCTTTACGGGACAGAAAGCACAGATACGCAGTATTTT.

The genes are TRBV28 and TRBJ2-3, with 9 bases identical to TRBD1. Germline trimming cut 8 bases from V and 2 bases from J; bases unmatched to any gene: 11. The length of the CDR3 is 16 residues. Germline CDR1 MDHEN, CDR2 SYDVKM. The CDR3 loop is CASGSRGQGSTDTQYF. Here the CDR3 DNA reads TGTGCCAGCGGCTCCCGGGGACAGGGCTCCACAGATACGCAGTATTTT.